Listed here are 4 T cell receptor beta chains from one sample, sequenced in a study of T cells in Graves' hyperthyroidism and ophthalmopathy. RNA transcripts were the template for amplifying TCR beta CDR3 regions. Carried out on the TCR CDR3, a first-round RT-PCR used the HTBI primer set. TCRdb reprocessed the multiplex PCR reads with MiXCR, giving one entry per CDR3 protein. The sample has hundreds of thousands of distinct CDR3 sequences, roughly 14% seen once; the top ten hold around an eighth. The sequenced material came from blood. Receptors were obtained from a woman between 18 and 29 years old with Graves' hyperthyroidism.

This rearrangement joins TRBV12-5 to TRBJ2-5; D may be TRBD1 (6 bases). Trimming shortened V by 7 bases and J by 7 bases, and 10 bases separated the two germline ends. The CDR3 length is 11 residues. Germline V lookup: CDR1 LGHNT, CDR2 FRNRAP. CDR3 sequence (DNA): TGTGCTAGTGCGCAGACAGGGACCCAGTACTTC. Translated: CASAQTGTQYF.

The chain employs TRBV9 and TRBJ2-7, with 8 nucleotides matching TRBD2. J was trimmed by 6 bases and V by 0 bases; bases with no gene match: 8. Per the germline V gene, CDR1 is SGDLS and CDR2 is YYNGEE. The length of the CDR3 is 15 residues. CDR3 in DNA: TGTGCCAGCAGCGTAGGGGTTAGCGGGATCCTCGAGCAGTACTTC. It yields the protein CASSVGVSGILEQYF.

CDR3 residues: CASSPNRVGGELFF. CDR3 coding DNA: TGTGCCAGCAGCCCCAACAGGGTCGGCGGGGAGCTGTTTTTT. The chain recombines TRBV7-8 with TRBJ2-2; D is perhaps TRBD1 (6 bases). There are 14 residues in the CDR3. Per the germline V gene, CDR1 is SGHVS and CDR2 is FQNEAQ. Deletions cut 5 bases from V and 7 bases from J, with 14 bases between.

The rearrangement links TRBV20-1 to TRBJ1-6; D may be TRBD1 (6 bases). V gave up 5 bases and J gave up 3 bases, with 8 bases separating them. This CDR3 contains 13 residues. Germline V gene data show CDR1 as DFQATT and CDR2 as SNEGSKA (reference sequence). CDR3 coding DNA: TGCAGTGCTCCAGGGGACTATAATTCACCCCTCCACTTT. Amino acid sequence: CSAPGDYNSPLHF.